Below, 20 T cell receptor beta chains from the same sample are listed, as sequenced in a study of blood T cell repertoires in COVID-19. Sequencing was performed with immunoSEQ multiplex PCR; in TCRdb, only in-frame clones are kept and a portion is missing. This sample has about 200,000 clones, with around 80% found just once. Sequences were obtained from PBMCs or T cells enriched from blood (not recorded which). The receptors come from a woman aged 50 to 60 with acute COVID-19.

The chain employs TRBV24-1 and TRBJ1-2, with 10 bases fitting TRBD1. The CDR3 runs 17 residues. With 4 bases clipped from V and 7 bases from J, the junction kept 14 bases outside the gene matches. The germline gives CDR1 KGHDR, CDR2 SFDVKD. The CDR3 sequence is CATSDTRRGQGIGGYTF. The CDR3 nucleotides read TGTGCCACCAGTGACACCCGGCGGGGACAGGGGATCGGTGGCTACACCTTC.

V and J are TRBV11-2 and TRBJ2-1, with TRBD2 matching 8 bases. J was trimmed by 0 bases and V by 5 bases; bases with no gene match: 12. The length of the CDR3 is 18 residues. From germline, CDR1 is SGHAT and CDR2 FQNNGV. In DNA form, the CDR3 reads TGTGCCAGCAGCCCCCGGTCAGGCGGGAGGAGCTCCTACAATGAGCAGTTCTTC. Translated: CASSPRSGGRSSYNEQFF.

The gene calls are TRBV5-4 and TRBJ1-3; 9 positions agree with TRBD1. The CDR3 loop spans 15 amino acids. Germline V lookup: CDR1 SGHNT, CDR2 YYREEE (reference sequence). Trimming removed 4 bases from V and 4 bases from J; junction bases left unmatched: 6. CDR3 bases: TGTGCCAGCAGCCGACCCGGACAGGGGGGAAACACCATATATTTT. It codes for CASSRPGQGGNTIYF.

The chain links TRBV3-1 (or the pseudogene TRBV3-2) to TRBJ1-1; no clear D gene. Looked up from germline, CDR1 is LGHDT and CDR2 is YNNKEL (reference sequence). The CDR3 covers 12 residues. Trimming cost V 7 bases and J 4 bases, with 10 bases left between them. Here the CDR3 reads CASTRRGTEAFF. In nucleotides, the CDR3 is TGTGCCAGCACCCGCCGGGGCACTGAAGCTTTCTTT.

This rearrangement joins TRBV19 to TRBJ1-6, with 9 bases lining up with TRBD1. The germline gives CDR1 LNHDA, CDR2 SQIVND (reference sequence). This CDR3 region has 14 residues. Germline trimming cut 2 bases from V and 13 bases from J; bases unmatched to any gene: 6. In DNA form, the CDR3 reads TGTGCCAGTAGTATACGGGACAGGGAGGTCCCCCTCCACTTT. Its translation: CASSIRDREVPLHF.

The V and J genes are TRBV3-1 (or the pseudogene TRBV3-2) and TRBJ2-7; D is perhaps TRBD1 (6 bases). Germline CDR1 reads LGHDT; CDR2 reads YNNKEL (reference sequence). Trimming left V 0 bases short and J 1 base short, with 13 bases between. This CDR3 has 16 residues. The CDR3 loop is CASSQDIQGLSYEQYV. The DNA for the CDR3 is TGTGCCAGCAGCCAAGATATACAGGGCCTATCCTACGAGCAGTACGTC.

The V gene is TRBV3-1 (or the pseudogene TRBV3-2), the J gene TRBJ1-1; no reliable D call. The CDR3 is 13 residues long. Germline assignment: CDR1 LGHDT and CDR2 YNNKEL (reference sequence). V shed 4 bases and J shed 7 bases, with 13 bases lying between them. CDR3 DNA sequence: TGTGCCAGCAGCCGAAGAGTGGGCATTGAAGCTTTCTTT. This gives the protein CASSRRVGIEAFF.

The J gene is TRBJ2-1, the V gene TRBV27, with TRBD2 identical over 11 bases. The CDR3 runs 16 residues. CDR1 is MNHEY, CDR2 SMNVEV, per germline (reference sequence). Losses at the gene ends were 1 base for V and 4 bases for J; bases not matched to a gene: 3. The CDR3 reads CASSLWTSGSYNEQFF. The CDR3 DNA is TGTGCCAGCAGTTTATGGACTAGCGGGTCGTACAATGAGCAGTTCTTC.

The V gene is TRBV7-2, the J gene TRBJ1-1, with a possible D match to TRBD1 (6 bases). With 2 bases removed from V and 1 base from J, the gap between germline ends came to 17 bases. CDR3 size: 17 residues. Germline CDR1 reads SGHTA; CDR2 reads FQGNSA. The CDR3: CASSLLGRGKGNTEAFF. CDR3 DNA sequence: TGTGCCAGCAGCTTACTGGGCAGGGGAAAGGGGAACACTGAAGCTTTCTTT. The full variable domain, with the rest looked up from reference TRBV7-2 and TRBJ1-1, is GAGVSQSPSNKVTEKGKDVELRCDPISGHTALYWYRQSLGQGLEFLIYFQGNSAPDKSGLPSDRFSAERTGGSVSTLTIQRTQQEDSAVYLCASSLLGRGKGNTEAFFGQGTRLTVV.

This clone was counted a few times. V and J are TRBV7-2 and TRBJ1-2; D is uncertain. V lost 4 bases, J lost 0 bases, and 24 bases lay in between. The CDR3 has 19 residues. CDR1 is SGHTA and CDR2 is FQGNSA in the germline V gene. The CDR3 nucleotides are TGTGCCAGCAGCTCCAACTTTGGGTTTGGGCAAAAGTCTAACTATGGCTACACCTTC. As protein: CASSSNFGFGQKSNYGYTF.

The chain uses TRBV28 and TRBJ2-5, with 9 bases identical to TRBD2. With 2 bases clipped from V and 5 bases from J, the junction kept 6 bases outside the gene matches. CDR1 is MDHEN, CDR2 SYDVKM, per germline. The CDR3 is 15 residues long. CDR3 sequence (DNA): TGTGCCAGCAGTTTAAGGGCGGGGGGGCCCGAGACCCAGTACTTC. Translated: CASSLRAGGPETQYF.

The J gene is TRBJ1-4, the V gene TRBV9; D may be TRBD1 (6 bases). V lost 4 bases, J lost 3 bases, and 10 bases lay in between. The CDR3 length is 14 residues. Germline-derived CDR1 and CDR2 are SGDLS and YYNGEE. The CDR3 DNA sequence: TGTGCCAGCAGCTCTACAGGGTCTAATGAAAAACTGTTTTTT. It encodes CASSSTGSNEKLFF.

The chain links TRBV6-5 to TRBJ1-1, with 7 bases that match TRBD1. The germline CDR1 and CDR2 sequences are MNHEY and SVGAGI. The junction had 4 bases not matched to a gene; V was cut back by 2 bases and J by 7 bases. This CDR3 comprises 13 residues. CDR3 nucleotides: TGTGCCAGCAGTTACGGAGCAGGGGGTGAAGCTTTCTTT. Protein: CASSYGAGGEAFF.

The chain links TRBV19 to TRBJ2-3; 7 bases line up with TRBD2. Germline CDR1 reads LNHDA; CDR2 reads SQIVND (reference sequence). CDR3 size: 18 residues. The V and J ends lost 6 bases and 0 bases, in that order; junction bases with no gene match: 15. The CDR3 sequence: CASRVPAGEPPSTDTQYF. The CDR3 DNA reads TGTGCCAGTAGAGTACCGGCGGGGGAGCCGCCAAGCACAGATACGCAGTATTTT.

The chain recombines TRBV9 with TRBJ1-6; possibly TRBD1 for D (5 bases). The V end was cut by 4 bases, the J end by 7 bases, with 18 bases between. Germline assignment: CDR1 SGDLS and CDR2 YYNGEE. The CDR3 totals 16 residues. The CDR3 region has the DNA TGTGCCAGCAGCTCCCCGGGAGGGACCACGAATTCACCCCTCCACTTT. It specifies CASSSPGGTTNSPLHF.

V usage is TRBV27 and J usage is TRBJ2-7; TRBD2 matches at 7 bases. The germline gives CDR1 MNHEY, CDR2 SMNVEV (reference sequence). Trimming at V came to 7 bases and at J to 0 bases, leaving 15 bases not matched to a gene. This CDR3 region has 17 residues. The CDR3 DNA follows: TGTGCCAGCACCAATCCCCCAGGTGGGGGGGGCTCCTACGAGCAGTACGTC. Its translation is CASTNPPGGGGSYEQYV.

The chain joins TRBV5-5 to TRBJ2-6, with 7 bases fitting TRBD1. The CDR3 runs to 15 residues. CDR1 SGHKS and CDR2 YYEKEE come from the germline V gene (reference sequence). V trimming: 4 bases; J trimming: 2 bases; junction bases outside the gene matches: 3. The CDR3: CASSRGGTGANVLTF. The CDR3 nucleotides read TGTGCCAGCAGCCGAGGGGGCACTGGGGCCAACGTCCTGACTTTC.

V and J are TRBV7-2 and TRBJ1-3; 9 bases map to TRBD1. J was trimmed by 0 bases and V by 6 bases; bases with no gene match: 3. The CDR3 consists of 15 residues. Germline values: CDR1 SGHTA, CDR2 FQGNSA. CDR3 in DNA: TGTGCCAGCAGAGGGGGACAGGGCTCTGGAAACACCATATATTTT. Translating it yields CASRGGQGSGNTIYF.

The rearrangement links TRBV24-1 to TRBJ2-1, with TRBD1 identical over 9 bases. This CDR3 is 15 amino acids long. Per the germline V gene, CDR1 is KGHDR and CDR2 is SFDVKD. Trimming removed 5 bases from V and 3 bases from J; junction bases left unmatched: 4. CDR3 coding DNA: TGTGCCACCAGTGTCCCGGGACAGGGCTACAATGAGCAGTTCTTC. Translation gives CATSVPGQGYNEQFF.

The genes are TRBV2 and TRBJ2-4; a possible D gene is TRBD2 (6 bases). This CDR3 contains 16 residues. Germline V gene sequence: CDR1 SNHLY, CDR2 FYNNEI. Trimming pared 3 bases from V and 0 bases from J, leaving 12 bases between. The CDR3 DNA sequence: TGTGCCAGCAGTGACCCAGGGACTTTAGCCAAAAACATTCAGTACTTC. It is translated as CASSDPGTLAKNIQYF.